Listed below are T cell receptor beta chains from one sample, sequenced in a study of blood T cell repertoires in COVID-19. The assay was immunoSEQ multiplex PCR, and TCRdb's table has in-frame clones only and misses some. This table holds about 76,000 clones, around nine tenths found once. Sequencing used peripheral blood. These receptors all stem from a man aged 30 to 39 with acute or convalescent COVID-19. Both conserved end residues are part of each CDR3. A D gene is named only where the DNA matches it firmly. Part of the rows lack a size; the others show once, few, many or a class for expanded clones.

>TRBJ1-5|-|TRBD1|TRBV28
CASSTFQGALNQPQHF
TGTGCCAGCAGTACCTTTCAGGGGGCGCTTAATCAGCCCCAGCATTTT
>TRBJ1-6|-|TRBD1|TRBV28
CASSLQGEYSPLHF
TGTGCCAGCAGTCTCCAGGGGGAGTATTCACCCCTCCACTTT
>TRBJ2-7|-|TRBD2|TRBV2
CASSSPLSGRNYEQYF
TGTGCCAGCAGTTCACCCCTTAGCGGGAGGAATTACGAGCAGTACTTC
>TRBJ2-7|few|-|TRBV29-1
CSVVGNSYEQYF
TGCAGCGTTGTCGGGAACTCCTACGAGCAGTACTTC
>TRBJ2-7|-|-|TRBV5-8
CASSPAYEQYF
TGTGCCAGCAGCCCGGCCTACGAGCAGTACTTC
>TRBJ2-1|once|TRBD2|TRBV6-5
CASEREYEQFF
TGTGCCAGCGAGCGGGAGTATGAGCAGTTCTTC
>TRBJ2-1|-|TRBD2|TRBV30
CAWSAGDYSKQFF
TGTGCCTGGAGTGCTGGGGACTACAGCAAGCAGTTCTTC
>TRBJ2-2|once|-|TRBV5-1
CASSPTRQDTGELFF
TGCGCCAGCAGTCCTACCCGACAGGACACCGGGGAGCTGTTTTTT
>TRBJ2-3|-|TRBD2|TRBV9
CASSVGLAGATSTDTQYF
TGTGCCAGCAGCGTAGGCCTAGCGGGAGCCACTAGCACAGATACGCAGTATTTT
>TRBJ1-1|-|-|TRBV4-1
CASSQPTGWNTEAFF
TGCGCCAGCAGCCAACCGACAGGATGGAACACTGAAGCTTTCTTT
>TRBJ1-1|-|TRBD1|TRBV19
CASSTLRTGGNTEAFF
TGTGCCAGTAGTACCCTCCGGACAGGAGGGAACACTGAAGCTTTCTTT
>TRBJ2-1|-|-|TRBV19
CASSIRVQYNEQFF
TGTGCCAGTAGTATCAGGGTTCAGTACAATGAGCAGTTCTTC
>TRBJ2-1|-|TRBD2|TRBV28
CASSSTSGIYYNEQFF
TGTGCCAGCAGTTCGACTAGCGGGATATATTACAATGAGCAGTTCTTC
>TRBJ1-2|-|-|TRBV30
CAWSVQGALNYGYTF
TGTGCCTGGAGTGTACAGGGCGCTCTTAACTATGGCTACACCTTC
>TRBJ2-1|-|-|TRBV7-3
CASSLGGSFEQFF
TGTGCCAGCAGCTTAGGGGGCTCTTTTGAGCAGTTCTTC
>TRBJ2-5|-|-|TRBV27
CASHGLGGMPQYF
TGTGCCAGCCACGGTTTAGGCGGGATGCCCCAGTACTTC
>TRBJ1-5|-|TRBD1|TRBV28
CASSFQDRFNQPQHF
TGTGCCAGCAGTTTCCAGGACAGGTTTAATCAGCCCCAGCATTTT
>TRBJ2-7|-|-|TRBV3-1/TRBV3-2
CASSPGLGTYEQYF
TGTGCCAGCAGCCCGGGACTCGGCACCTACGAGCAGTACTTC
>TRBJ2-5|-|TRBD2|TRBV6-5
CASSLGSGIETQYF
TGTGCCAGCAGTTTAGGAAGCGGGATCGAGACCCAGTACTTC
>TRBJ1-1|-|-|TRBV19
CASRTAWGVTEAFF
TGTGCCAGCAGGACAGCTTGGGGAGTCACTGAAGCTTTCTTT
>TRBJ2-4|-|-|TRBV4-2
CASSQEVGKNIQYF
TGTGCCAGCAGCCAGGAGGTAGGCAAAAACATTCAGTACTTC
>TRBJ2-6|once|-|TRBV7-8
CASSPPRLATGANVLTF
TGTGCCAGCAGCCCTCCTAGGCTAGCGACTGGGGCCAACGTCCTGACTTTC
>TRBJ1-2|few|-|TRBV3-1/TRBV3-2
CASSPNHRHLRESGYTF
TGTGCCAGCAGCCCCAATCACCGACATCTCAGGGAATCTGGCTACACCTTC
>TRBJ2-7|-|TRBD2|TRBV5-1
CASRLTSSGDYEQYF
TGCGCCAGCCGATTGACTAGCTCGGGAGACTACGAGCAGTACTTC
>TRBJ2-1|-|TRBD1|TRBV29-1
CSVDVGYGTGFNEQFF
TGCAGCGTTGATGTGGGTTACGGGACAGGCTTCAATGAGCAGTTCTTC
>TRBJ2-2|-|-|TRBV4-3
CASSQAVGGFSGVTALFF
TGCGCCAGCAGCCAAGCGGTAGGGGGCTTTAGCGGGGTGACGGCGCTGTTTTTT
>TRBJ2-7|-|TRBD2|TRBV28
CASSYGSGAYEQYF
TGTGCCAGCAGTTATGGGAGCGGGGCCTACGAGCAGTACTTC
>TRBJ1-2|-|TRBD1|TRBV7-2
CASSGRDRSVGYGYTF
TGTGCCAGCAGCGGAAGGGACAGATCTGTGGGCTATGGCTACACCTTC
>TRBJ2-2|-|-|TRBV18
CASSPRGGELFF
TGTGCCAGCTCACCTCGAGGCGGGGAGCTGTTTTTT
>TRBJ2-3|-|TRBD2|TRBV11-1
CASRGLADTDTQYF
TGTGCCAGCAGGGGTCTAGCGGACACAGATACGCAGTATTTT
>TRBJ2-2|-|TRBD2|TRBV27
CASTLYSGSTGELFF
TGTGCCAGCACTTTATATAGCGGGAGCACCGGGGAGCTGTTTTTT
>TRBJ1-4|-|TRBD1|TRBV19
CASSIQGAAEKLFF
TGTGCCAGTAGTATTCAGGGGGCAGCTGAAAAACTGTTTTTT
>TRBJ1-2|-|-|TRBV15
CATSTGFRGYTF
TGTGCCACCAGCACCGGGTTTCGGGGCTACACCTTC
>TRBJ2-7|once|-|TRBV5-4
CASSLWEVDEQYF
TGTGCCAGCAGCTTATGGGAGGTCGACGAGCAGTACTTC
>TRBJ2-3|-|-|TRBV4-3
CASSQVRRSGTTDTQYF
TGCGCCAGCAGCCAAGTAAGGAGATCGGGAACCACAGATACGCAGTATTTT
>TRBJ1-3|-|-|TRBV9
CASSPRTGSGNTIYF
TGTGCCAGCAGCCCCCGAACAGGCTCTGGAAACACCATATATTTT
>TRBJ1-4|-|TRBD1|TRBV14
CASSQAGTGPRKLFF
TGTGCCAGCAGCCAAGCCGGGACAGGGCCGCGAAAACTGTTTTTT
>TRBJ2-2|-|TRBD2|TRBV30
CAWRHPGRTGELFF
TGTGCCTGGAGGCACCCCGGGAGGACCGGGGAGCTGTTTTTT
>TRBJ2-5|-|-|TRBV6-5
CASSYSHRDETQYF
TGTGCCAGCAGTTACTCCCACAGGGACGAGACCCAGTACTTC
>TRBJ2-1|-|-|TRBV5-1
CASSLAPDSYNEQFF
TGCGCCAGCAGCTTGGCCCCAGATTCCTACAATGAGCAGTTCTTC
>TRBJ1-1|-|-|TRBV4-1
CASSPGHTGPTEAFF
TGCGCCAGCAGCCCGGGACACACTGGACCCACTGAAGCTTTCTTT
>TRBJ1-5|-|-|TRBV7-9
CASSSGDTYSNQPQHF
TGTGCCAGCAGTTCCGGGGACACTTATAGCAATCAGCCCCAGCATTTT
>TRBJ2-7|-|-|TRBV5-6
CASSLVGAVGSYEQYF
TGTGCCAGCAGCTTGGTTGGGGCAGTGGGCTCCTACGAGCAGTACTTC
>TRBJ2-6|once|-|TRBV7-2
CASSLVSWQASGANVLTF
TGTGCCAGCAGCTTAGTGTCTTGGCAGGCCTCTGGGGCCAACGTCCTGACTTTC
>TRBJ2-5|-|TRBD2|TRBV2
CASSGRGGGETQYF
TGTGCCAGCAGTGGTCGGGGGGGCGGAGAGACCCAGTACTTC
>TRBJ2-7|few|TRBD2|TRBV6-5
CASSTKGGYEQYF
TGTGCCAGCAGTACAAAGGGAGGGTACGAGCAGTACTTC
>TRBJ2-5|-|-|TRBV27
CASSPPGLGKETQYF
TGTGCCAGCAGTCCCCCTGGACTGGGAAAAGAGACCCAGTACTTC
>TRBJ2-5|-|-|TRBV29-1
CSGAQETQYF
TGCAGCGGGGCCCAAGAGACCCAGTACTTC
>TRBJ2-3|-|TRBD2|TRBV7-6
CASTPLAGSTDTQYF
TGTGCCAGCACCCCTCTAGCGGGGAGCACAGATACGCAGTATTTT
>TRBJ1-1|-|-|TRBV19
CASTRGGGQLYNTEAFF
TGTGCCAGTACCCGAGGCGGGGGGCAGCTCTATAACACTGAAGCTTTCTTT
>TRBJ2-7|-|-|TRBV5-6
CASSLAWAQKGPYEQYF
TGTGCCAGCAGCTTGGCTTGGGCGCAGAAAGGTCCCTACGAGCAGTACTTC
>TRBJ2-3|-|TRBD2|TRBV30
CAWSDGGRAGDTQYF
TGTGCCTGGAGTGATGGCGGGAGGGCCGGAGATACGCAGTATTTT
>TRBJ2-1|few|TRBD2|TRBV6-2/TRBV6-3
CASSYSVRVSGIGNEQFF
TGTGCCAGCAGTTACTCTGTCCGGGTTAGCGGGATAGGAAATGAGCAGTTCTTC
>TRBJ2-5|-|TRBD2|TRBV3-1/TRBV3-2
CASSGTYGGETQYF
TGTGCCAGCAGCGGGACCTACGGGGGGGAGACCCAGTACTTC
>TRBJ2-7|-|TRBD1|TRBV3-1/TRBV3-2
CASSQLAGTAYEQYF
TGTGCCAGCAGCCAGCTGGCCGGGACAGCCTACGAGCAGTACTTC
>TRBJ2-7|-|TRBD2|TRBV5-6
CASSFLAGAYEQYF
TGTGCCAGCAGCTTTCTAGCGGGGGCCTACGAGCAGTACTTC